Each of the 25 T cell receptor beta chains below was sequenced from the same sample in a study of blood T cell repertoires in COVID-19. Clones were read by immunoSEQ multiplex PCR, and TCRdb kept only the in-frame ones, dropping some. The sample consists of a few hundred thousand clones, around 87% of them appearing once. Sequences were obtained from PBMCs or T cells enriched from blood (not recorded which). The receptors come from a woman under 30 with acute COVID-19.

The chain is built from TRBV7-3 and TRBJ2-2; TRBD1 matches 8 bases. Losses at the gene ends were 5 bases for V and 1 base for J; bases not matched to a gene: 6. Germline-derived CDR1 and CDR2 are SGHTA and FQGTGA. This CDR3 is built from 16 residues. In DNA form, the CDR3 reads TGTGCCAGCAGCGACGGGACAGGAGGGAACACCGGGGAGCTGTTTTTT. Amino acid sequence: CASSDGTGGNTGELFF.

The chain has TRBV9 and TRBJ2-7; 7 bases are a match to TRBD1. Germline trimming cut 4 bases from V and 4 bases from J; bases unmatched to any gene: 14. CDR1 is SGDLS, CDR2 YYNGEE, per germline. This CDR3 comprises 16 residues. The chain's CDR3 is CASSQDWDSPRYEQYF. The CDR3 DNA reads as TGTGCCAGCAGCCAGGATTGGGACAGCCCCAGGTACGAGCAGTACTTC.

This rearrangement joins TRBV6-2 or TRBV6-3 to TRBJ2-3, with TRBD2 matching 8 bases. From germline, CDR1 is MNHEY and CDR2 SVGEGT. J gave up 2 bases and V 6 bases, and 4 bases lay outside the gene matches. The CDR3 sequence is 14 residues long. The CDR3 bases are TGTGCCAGCAGCCGTAGCGGGGCCACAGATACGCAGTATTTT. The encoded protein is CASSRSGATDTQYF.

The chain employs TRBV19 and TRBJ2-7, with 7 bases matching TRBD1. This CDR3 comprises 15 residues. Germline V gene lookup returns CDR1 LNHDA and CDR2 SQIVND (reference sequence). The V segment lost 5 bases and the J segment 0 bases; nucleotides outside the gene matches: 7. CDR3 in DNA: TGTGCCAGTAGTGAAAAAGGGGGCAGCTCCTACGAGCAGTACTTC. This sequence encodes CASSEKGGSSYEQYF.

In nucleotides, the CDR3 is TGTGCCAGCAGTTTATCGGGGACAAGGAACACTGAAGCTTTCTTT. Translation: CASSLSGTRNTEAFF. This chain joins TRBV27 and TRBJ1-1; tentatively, D is TRBD1 (6 bases). CDR3 length equals 15 residues. CDR1 and CDR2 (germline): MNHEY, SMNVEV (reference sequence). Between the trimmed V and J ends, which lost 0 bases and 1 base, there was a span of 9 bases.

This clone was counted only a few times. The genes are TRBV24-1 and TRBJ2-5, with D tentatively TRBD1 (7 bases). The germline CDR1 and CDR2 sequences are KGHDR and SFDVKD. Trimming took 4 bases from V and 7 from J, leaving 12 bases between them. This CDR3 is built from 13 residues. In DNA, the CDR3 is TGTGCCACCAGTGACGCAGGGGGAGGGACCCAGTACTTC. Translated, it gives CATSDAGGGTQYF.

V is TRBV28 and J is TRBJ1-5, with 10 bases identical to TRBD1. Per the germline V gene, CDR1 is MDHEN and CDR2 is SYDVKM. The length of the CDR3 is 15 residues. After removal of 3 bases from V and 5 bases from J, the junction contained 4 bases not matched to a gene. The CDR3 loop is CASSFGTGDYQPQHF. In nucleotides, the CDR3 is TGTGCCAGCAGTTTCGGGACAGGGGATTATCAGCCCCAGCATTTT.

This clone was observed a few times. CDR3 coding DNA: TGTGCCAGTAGTATAGAAGGGGGCGCGAACTATGGCTACACCTTC. It yields the protein CASSIEGGANYGYTF. This rearrangement joins TRBV19 to TRBJ1-2; 7 positions agree with TRBD1. The CDR3 contains 15 residues. V shed 0 bases and J 2 bases; nucleotides not matched to a gene: 3. Germline CDR1 is LNHDA and CDR2 is SQIVND (reference sequence).

The rearrangement links TRBV27 to TRBJ2-2, with 7 positions matching TRBD2. V gave up 3 bases and J gave up 2 bases; unmatched junction bases: 3. This CDR3 region has 15 residues. The V gene's germline CDR1 is MNHEY and CDR2 SMNVEV (reference sequence). CDR3: CASSFQRGNTGELFF. CDR3 nucleotide sequence: TGTGCCAGCAGTTTCCAGCGGGGTAACACCGGGGAGCTGTTTTTT.

J is TRBJ1-2 and V is TRBV2; maybe TRBD1 (5 bases). The CDR3 loop spans 13 amino acids. The ends were cut back, 6 bases at V and 3 bases at J, with 11 bases in the middle. Looked up from germline, CDR1 is SNHLY and CDR2 is FYNNEI. The CDR3 loop reads CASSLGGDYGYTF. The DNA of the CDR3 is TGTGCCAGCAGCCTGGGAGGGGACTATGGCTACACCTTC.

J is TRBJ1-1 and V is TRBV28; TRBD1 aligns across 7 bases. CDR3 length: 15 amino acids. V shed 6 bases and J 5 bases; nucleotides not matched to a gene: 12. CDR1 and CDR2 (germline): MDHEN, SYDVKM. The CDR3 sequence: CASSHRRGLGTEAFF. The DNA for the CDR3 is TGTGCCAGCAGCCACCGAAGGGGGCTCGGGACTGAAGCTTTCTTT.

This rearrangement joins TRBV28 to TRBJ1-1; no firm D call. Trimming removed 6 bases at V and 0 bases at J, with 5 bases between. CDR1 is MDHEN and CDR2 is SYDVKM in the germline V gene. This CDR3 contains 12 residues. The CDR3 sequence is CASRSMNTEAFF. CDR3 DNA: TGTGCCAGCAGGTCTATGAACACTGAAGCTTTCTTT.

The chain combines TRBV6-5 with TRBJ2-2; 8 nucleotides align to TRBD2. The CDR3 runs 15 residues. The germline V gene has CDR1 MNHEY and CDR2 SVGAGI. V trimming: 6 bases; J trimming: 2 bases; junction bases outside the gene matches: 5. CDR3 in DNA: TGTGCCAGCAGGAGCGGGAGCGACAACACCGGGGAGCTGTTTTTT. Protein sequence: CASRSGSDNTGELFF.

The gene calls are TRBV4-2 and TRBJ2-3; D unclear. The CDR3 runs to 14 residues. With 3 bases removed from V and 1 base from J, the gap between germline ends came to 8 bases. CDR1 and CDR2 from the germline V gene are LGHNA and YNFKEQ. CDR3 DNA: TGTGCCAGCAGCCACAGGTCGGGCACAGATACGCAGTATTTT. Translation: CASSHRSGTDTQYF.

This clone was recorded a few times. The gene calls are TRBV28 and TRBJ1-2; maybe TRBD1 (5 bases). V lost 5 bases, J lost 5 bases, and 18 bases lay in between. The CDR3 has 15 amino acids. CDR1 and CDR2 (germline): MDHEN, SYDVKM. CDR3 in amino acids: CASSRQSAGGYGYTF. The CDR3 DNA reads TGTGCCAGCAGTAGACAGTCGGCGGGGGGGTATGGCTACACCTTC.

This clone occurred a few times. This rearrangement joins TRBV28 to TRBJ1-2; D is uncertain. The CDR3 is 14 residues long. V lost 5 bases to trimming and J lost 5 bases, with 15 bases between them. The germline V gene has CDR1 MDHEN and CDR2 SYDVKM. CDR3 amino acids: CASSPGATGYGYTF. In nucleotides, the CDR3 is TGTGCCAGCAGTCCCGGAGCCACTGGTTATGGCTACACCTTC.

The chain is built from TRBV2 and TRBJ1-5; D may be TRBD1 (5 bases). The germline CDR1 and CDR2 sequences are SNHLY and FYNNEI. The CDR3 loop spans 16 amino acids. V was pared by 2 bases and J by 2 bases, with 13 bases between. CDR3 region: CASSERGRGGNQPQHF. CDR3 DNA sequence: TGTGCCAGCAGTGAAAGGGGAAGGGGCGGCAATCAGCCCCAGCATTTT.

The chain couples TRBV11-3 to TRBJ1-1, with 9 bases fitting TRBD1. The germline V gene has CDR1 SGHNT and CDR2 YENEEA. V gave up 5 bases and J gave up 0 bases; unmatched junction bases: 7. CDR3 length equals 16 residues. CDR3 DNA sequence: TGTGCCAGCAGCCGGGGACAGGGCTCCATGAACACTGAAGCTTTCTTT. It specifies CASSRGQGSMNTEAFF.

The chain couples TRBV19 to TRBJ1-2; D perhaps matches TRBD1 (5 bases). This CDR3 is built from 14 residues. Deletions cut 6 bases from V and 2 bases from J, with 13 bases between. CDR1 and CDR2 from the germline V gene are LNHDA and SQIVND (reference sequence). CDR3 DNA: TGTGCCAGTAGAACTATCGACAGAAACTATGGCTACACCTTC. It yields the protein CASRTIDRNYGYTF.

The CDR3: CASSGVAGPTGELFF. Here the CDR3 DNA reads TGTGCCAGCAGCGGGGTAGCAGGGCCCACCGGGGAGCTGTTTTTT. The chain couples TRBV7-9 to TRBJ2-2; D might be TRBD1 (5 bases). Trimming took 5 bases from V and 4 from J, leaving 14 bases between them. The CDR3 length is 15 residues. Per the germline V gene, CDR1 is SEHNR and CDR2 is FQNEAQ (reference sequence).

The genes are TRBV29-1 and TRBJ1-3, with 7 bases that match TRBD1. CDR1 and CDR2 from the germline V gene are SQVTM and ANQGSEA. The CDR3 totals 18 residues. Trimming at V came to 3 bases and at J to 0 bases, leaving 14 bases not matched to a gene. The CDR3 sequence: CSVEPRDRRIPSGNTIYF. The DNA of the CDR3 is TGCAGCGTTGAGCCCCGGGACAGACGGATCCCCTCTGGAAACACCATATATTTT.

The chain carries TRBV28 and TRBJ1-3, with 8 bases that match TRBD1. After removal of 2 bases from V and 2 bases from J, the junction contained 5 bases not matched to a gene. Germline V gene data show CDR1 as MDHEN and CDR2 as SYDVKM. The CDR3 is 16 amino acids. The CDR3 sequence: CASSLGGRGPGNTIYF. DNA for the CDR3: TGTGCCAGCAGTTTAGGAGGCAGGGGGCCTGGAAACACCATATATTTT.

V usage is TRBV9 and J usage is TRBJ2-5, with D perhaps TRBD2 (5 bases). V gave up 4 bases and J gave up 2 bases, with 15 bases separating them. Germline V lookup: CDR1 SGDLS, CDR2 YYNGEE. There are 15 residues in the CDR3. As DNA, the CDR3 is TGTGCCAGCAGCATTGGGCCCGGGGTTCAAGAGACCCAGTACTTC. Residues: CASSIGPGVQETQYF.

The V gene is TRBV5-8, the J gene TRBJ1-4; D not resolved. CDR1 and CDR2 from the germline V gene are SGHTS and YDEGEE. The CDR3 is made up of 18 amino acids. The V end lost 0 bases, the J end lost 5 bases, and 20 bases lay between the germline ends. The CDR3 sequence is CASSLGVDSALTNEKLFF. CDR3 coding DNA: TGTGCCAGCAGCTTGGGGGTCGACTCGGCACTGACGAATGAAAAACTGTTTTTT. Together with reference TRBV5-8 and TRBJ1-4, the CDR3 gives the full variable domain: EAGVTQSPTHLIKTRGQQATLRCSPISGHTSVYWYQQALGLGLQFLLWYDEGEERNRGNFPPRFSGRQFPNYSSELNVNALELEDSALYLCASSLGVDSALTNEKLFFGSGTQLSVL.

The chain carries TRBV7-6 and TRBJ1-1; no definite D call. The ends were cut back, 2 bases at V and 1 base at J, with 14 bases in the middle. Germline lookup yields CDR1 SGHVS and CDR2 FNYEAQ. CDR3 length equals 16 residues. The CDR3 coding sequence is TGTGCCAGCAGCTTATCGGAGGGTACGTGGAACACTGAAGCTTTCTTT. Translated: CASSLSEGTWNTEAFF.